These 10 T cell receptor beta chains were sequenced from one sample in a study of CXCR3-negative and CXCR3-positive naive CD8 T cells. General observations from the study: Greater hydrophobicity was found in TRB CDR3s of CXCR3-positive naive cells than of CXCR3-negative naive cells.

cDNA libraries for TRB were generated by 5' RACE incorporating UMI labels. TCRdb re-called the 5' RACE reads and catalogs CDR3 proteins one per entry, DNA excluded. The sample features roughly 120,000 distinct CDR3 sequences, with about 0.62% in its top ten. The antigens for these receptors are not known. The sample comprised naive CXCR3+ CD8+ T cells from blood. The subset is: CD45RO-CCR7+CD27+CD95- naive CD8+ T cells expressing CXCR3 (TNR3+). The source of these receptors is a human donor in good health. Some clones in this sample may be carry-over from other donors' samples.

The CDR3 sequence is CASSYIAGGGYDTGELFF. The chain recombines TRBV27 with TRBJ2-2; TCRdb designates TRBD2, a call that cannot be tested without DNA. The germline gives CDR1 MNHEY, CDR2 SMNVEV (reference sequence). The CDR3 has 18 amino acids.

CDR3 residues: CASSLGGWSYNEQFF. The chain carries TRBV12-3 or TRBV12-4 and TRBJ2-1; the TCRdb D gene call, TRBD1, has no DNA to confirm it. CDR3 length: 15 residues.

V usage is TRBV7-9 and J usage is TRBJ2-7; TCRdb's assignment of TRBD1 cannot be checked, as there is no DNA. CDR1 is SEHNR, CDR2 FQNEAQ, per germline (reference sequence). CDR3 length: 14 residues. The CDR3 sequence: CASSNRDRENEQYF.

The chain carries TRBV2 and TRBJ2-5; TCRdb proposes TRBD1, but this gene call is untestable without DNA. CDR1 and CDR2 from the germline V gene are SNHLY and FYNNEI. The CDR3 has 15 amino acids. The chain's CDR3 is CASSDHSRTQETQYF.

The chain uses TRBV28 and TRBJ2-7. CDR3 length: 12 amino acids. The V gene's germline CDR1 is MDHEN and CDR2 SYDVKM. CDR3 sequence reads: CASSLSMGEQYF.

The rearrangement uses TRBV12-3 or TRBV12-4 and TRBJ2-7; TCRdb returns TRBD2, unconfirmable since there is no DNA. The CDR3 extends over 12 amino acids. CDR3 in amino acids: CATGIVTYEQYF.

This chain connects TRBV14 to TRBJ2-7. The length of the CDR3 is 13 residues. Germline CDR1 and CDR2: SGHDN and FVKESK. The CDR3: CASSQEISYEQYF.

V gene TRBV7-9 combines with J gene TRBJ2-1. The CDR3 runs to 12 residues. Germline V lookup: CDR1 SEHNR, CDR2 FQNEAQ (reference sequence). CDR3: CASSLVPSEQFF.

The rearrangement links TRBV28 to TRBJ2-1; TCRdb lists TRBD1, though no DNA is available to test this call. Germline CDR1 reads MDHEN; CDR2 reads SYDVKM. The CDR3 is 15 amino acids. The CDR3 protein is CASTFPRQGTNEQFF.

The chain recombines TRBV6-8 with TRBJ1-5; the TRBD1 assignment by TCRdb is unverifiable without DNA. Germline V lookup: CDR1 MNHGY, CDR2 SAAAGT. The CDR3 sequence is 14 residues long. CDR3 protein: CASIKGQGCQPQHF.